The T cell receptor (beta chain) under discussion was sequenced for a study of T cells in Graves' hyperthyroidism and ophthalmopathy. Study-level findings and limits: Most expanded thyroid clonotypes above 0.001 recurred in blood. Ophthalmopathy was separated from stable hyperthyroidism by a 13 V-J model. The model foresaw ophthalmopathy a median roughly 6.6 months prior to onset.

Germline V CDR1 and CDR2: SGHVS, FQNEAQ. V was pared by 10 bases and J by 5 bases, with 2 bases of the junction left unmatched. The CDR3 is 11 residues long. For this clonotype: What it binds is not known.

Amplification of TCR beta CDR3 regions used RNA as the template. RT-PCR in the first round (using the HTBI primer set) targeted the TCR CDR3. Using its own MiXCR run on the multiplex PCR reads, TCRdb lists one record per CDR3 protein. The table records approximately 700,000 distinct CDR3 sequences, roughly 46% of them present only once. The chain uses TRBV7-8 and TRBJ2-7; 10 nucleotides align to TRBD1. This clonotype was obtained from an adult man with Graves' disease, either hyperthyroidism or ophthalmopathy (not recorded which). The sample taken for sequencing was peripheral blood or thyroid tissue (not recorded which). Here the CDR3 DNA reads TGTGCCACAGGGACAGGGGACGAGCAGTACTTC. It codes for CATGTGDEQYF.